Presented here are 13 T cell receptor beta chains from one specimen sequenced in a study of T-cell reconstitution after alpha-beta-depleted transplantation in children. Unique molecular identifiers were built into the TCRbeta library. TCRdb called the PCR reads again in MiXCR, with one record for every CDR3 protein. The data contain over 100,000 distinct CDR3 sequences, around a tenth of them singletons. The sample here was PBMCs, taken before TCRalphabeta/CD19-depleted stem cell transplant. Source of these receptors: a boy aged 2-15 years with acute lymphoblastic leukemia, due to receive a stem cell transplant.

Only a few counts were recorded for this clonotype. This chain uses TRBV12-3 or TRBV12-4 with TRBJ2-3; tentative D call: TRBD2 (7 bases). The length of the CDR3 is 13 residues. Trimming cost V 3 bases and J 8 bases, with 12 bases left between them. The CDR3 loop reads CASSLGGGGTQYF. CDR3 sequence (DNA): TGTGCCAGCAGTTTGGGAGGGGGGGGTACGCAGTATTTT.

This clonotype was recorded many times. This chain connects TRBV12-3 or TRBV12-4 to TRBJ2-4, with TRBD1 identical over 9 bases. The CDR3 has 15 residues. Trimming took 5 bases from V and 2 from J; bases not matched to a gene: 4. CDR3 sequence: CASSQTGGSKNIQYF. The CDR3 nucleotides read TGTGCCAGCAGTCAGACAGGGGGGTCCAAAAACATTCAGTACTTC.

This clonotype came up many times. This chain uses TRBV29-1 with TRBJ2-3, with D perhaps assigned TRBD1 or TRBD2 (5 bases each). CDR1 is SQVTM and CDR2 is ANQGSEA in the germline V gene. V was clipped by 4 bases and J by 1 base, with 12 bases between them. The CDR3 totals 14 residues. In nucleotides, the CDR3 is TGCAGCGTTGCAGGGAGAGGGGGCACAGATACGCAGTATTTT. Translated, it gives CSVAGRGGTDTQYF.

J is TRBJ2-6 and V is TRBV24-1; weak D call: TRBD1 (5 bases). Trimming stripped 3 bases from V and 0 bases from J, with 8 bases between. In germline, CDR1 is KGHDR, CDR2 SFDVKD. This CDR3 comprises 16 residues. The CDR3 sequence is CATSDPQASGANVLTF. The CDR3 DNA sequence: TGTGCCACCAGTGATCCACAGGCCTCTGGGGCCAACGTCCTGACTTTC.

This chain connects TRBV28 to TRBJ2-7; 7 bases align to TRBD1. This CDR3 is 14 amino acids long. Germline-derived CDR1 and CDR2 are MDHEN and SYDVKM. With 7 bases clipped from V and 4 bases from J, the junction kept 10 bases outside the gene matches. CDR3: CASKARTGVYEQYF. The CDR3 nucleotides are TGTGCCAGCAAAGCGAGGACAGGTGTTTACGAGCAGTACTTC.

This clonotype was counted a few times. The chain links TRBV10-3 to TRBJ2-4; either TRBD1 or TRBD2 may supply D (6 bases each). Trimming left V 2 bases short and J 4 bases short, with 18 bases between. Germline lookup yields CDR1 ENHRY and CDR2 SYGVKD. The CDR3 has 17 amino acids. The CDR3 loop is CAISETGWGAQKNIQYF. DNA for the CDR3: TGTGCCATCAGTGAGACCGGATGGGGGGCGCAGAAAAACATTCAGTACTTC.

This clonotype was observed a few times. The chain links TRBV5-1 to TRBJ2-5; D could derive from TRBD1 or TRBD2 (5 bases each). The CDR3 extends over 14 amino acids. Germline V CDR1 and CDR2: SGHRS, YFSETQ. The V and J ends lost 4 bases and 5 bases respectively, with 15 bases between them. The CDR3 coding sequence is TGCGCCAGCAGCAGTAAGGGGACCGGGGAGACCCAGTACTTC. It is translated as CASSSKGTGETQYF. The entire variable domain, with the rest obtained from reference TRBV5-1 and TRBJ2-5, is as follows: KAGVTQTPRYLIKTRGQQVTLSCSPISGHRSVSWYQQTPGQGLQFLFEYFSETQRNKGNFPGRFSGRQFSNSRSEMNVSTLELGDSALYLCASSSKGTGETQYFGPGTRLLVL.

The chain couples TRBV11-2 to TRBJ1-2, with D uncertain. The CDR3 runs to 15 residues. Germline lookup yields CDR1 SGHAT and CDR2 FQNNGV. With 6 bases removed from V and 2 bases from J, the gap between germline ends came to 16 bases. CDR3 DNA: TGTGCCAGCAGGCGATCGGATGGGGAAAACTATGGCTACACCTTC. Translation: CASRRSDGENYGYTF.

Only a few counts were recorded for this clonotype. In DNA form, the CDR3 reads TGCGCCAGCAGCCCATACACCTCGACAGGGGTTGGAGGGGCCAACGTCCTGACTTTC. This encodes CASSPYTSTGVGGANVLTF. The chain links TRBV5-1 to TRBJ2-6; 8 bases are shared with TRBD1. Germline trimming cut 4 bases from V and 4 bases from J; bases unmatched to any gene: 16. The CDR3 has 19 amino acids. The V gene's germline CDR1 is SGHRS and CDR2 YFSETQ.

The chain recombines TRBV10-3 with TRBJ1-3, with TRBD1 as a possible D gene (6 bases). The CDR3 runs 13 residues. Germline V CDR1 and CDR2: ENHRY, SYGVKD. The CDR3 sequence: CAHRGGSGNTIYF. In DNA, the CDR3 is TGTGCTCACCGAGGGGGCTCTGGAAACACCATATATTTT.

CDR3 sequence: CSFDRSRDEQFF. Written as DNA, the CDR3 is TGCAGCTTTGACAGGAGCAGAGACGAGCAGTTCTTC. The J gene is TRBJ2-1, the V gene TRBV20-1, with D possibly matching TRBD1 (6 bases). The length of the CDR3 is 12 residues. The germline V gene has CDR1 DFQATT and CDR2 SNEGSKA (reference sequence).

This clonotype was seen ten or more times. This chain joins TRBV7-3 and TRBJ2-7; the D call may be TRBD1 or TRBD2 (5 bases each). This CDR3 has 16 residues. The germline V and J ends were trimmed by 0 bases and 3 bases, with 15 bases remaining between them. Germline assignment: CDR1 SGHTA and CDR2 FQGTGA. The CDR3 here is CASSLTGVGTGYEQYF. DNA for the CDR3: TGTGCCAGCAGCTTAACCGGGGTGGGGACCGGCTACGAGCAGTACTTC.

This clonotype was counted between two and nine times. This chain joins TRBV9 and TRBJ1-6, with D maybe TRBD1 (6 bases). The CDR3 length is 15 residues. Between the trimmed V and J ends, which lost 3 bases and 6 bases, there was a span of 13 bases. Germline assignment: CDR1 SGDLS and CDR2 YYNGEE. CDR3 in amino acids: CASSGLQGSNSPLHF. The CDR3 coding sequence is TGTGCCAGCAGCGGACTACAGGGTTCTAATTCACCCCTCCACTTT.